This TCR beta chain was identified in a study of T cell responses to AZD1222 COVID-19 vaccine. Assay used: immunoSEQ multiplex PCR; TCRdb lists only in-frame clones, some missing. The sample consists of some 180,000 clones, approximately 89% of them appearing once. The CDR3 contains 15 residues. Germline V gene lookup returns CDR1 MNHEY and CDR2 SVGAGI. Trimming at V came to 6 bases and at J to 2 bases, leaving 8 bases not matched to a gene. The sequences come from peripheral blood, collected 28 days after the second AZD1222 dose. The chain combines TRBV6-5 with TRBJ2-7; the match to TRBD1 covers 9 bases. The sequence derives from an adult who received the AZD1222 COVID-19 vaccine. The CDR3: CASSVQGAGAYEQYF. The CDR3 nucleotides read TGTGCCAGCAGCGTACAGGGGGCTGGGGCCTACGAGCAGTACTTC.